A single sample gave rise to the 25 T cell receptor beta chains below, sequenced in a study of response to subunit inactivated influenza vaccine. TCRdb re-analysed the RT-PCR reads in MiXCR, keeping a single row per CDR3 protein. This sample carries fewer than 200,000 distinct CDR3 sequences, 9.2% of them seen once, and the ten largest clones take 11%. Material: non-naive T cells sorted from PBMCs, obtained on the day of vaccination. The receptors were sampled from a middle-aged man who received an inactivated influenza vaccine.

V gene TRBV6-6 combines with J gene TRBJ2-5, with D hard to call. The CDR3 has 13 amino acids. The V gene lost 4 bases and the J gene lost 7 bases, with 13 bases spanning the gap. Germline-derived CDR1 and CDR2 are MNHNY and SVGAGI (reference sequence). The CDR3: CASSSAGFGTQYF. In DNA, the CDR3 is TGTGCCAGCAGTTCGGCTGGATTCGGGACCCAGTACTTC.

This clonotype appeared many times. V and J are TRBV14 and TRBJ2-2; D is tentatively TRBD1 or TRBD2 (5 bases each). The CDR3 length is 18 residues. Germline CDR1 is SGHDN and CDR2 is FVKESK. V was pared by 0 bases and J by 4 bases, with 18 bases between. The CDR3 DNA sequence: TGTGCCAGCAGCCAAGACCCGGTTCGGGGCCATCTCACCGGGGAGCTGTTTTTT. Residues: CASSQDPVRGHLTGELFF.

The table lists this clonotype with a few counts. The chain joins TRBV4-2 to TRBJ2-2; D is perhaps TRBD1 (8 bases). Germline V gene data show CDR1 as LGHNA and CDR2 as YNFKEQ. V gave up 0 bases and J gave up 5 bases, with 16 bases separating them. The CDR3 has 17 residues. CDR3 DNA sequence: TGTGCCAGCAGCCAAGACCCAGGACAGGGAGGGACCGGGGAGCTGTTTTTT. This sequence encodes CASSQDPGQGGTGELFF.

This chain connects TRBV7-2 to TRBJ1-6, with D unresolved. Looked up from germline, CDR1 is SGHTA and CDR2 is FQGNSA. The CDR3 runs to 13 residues. Trimming pared 0 bases from V and 14 bases from J, leaving 11 bases between. DNA for the CDR3: TGTGCCAGCAGCTTAGCTGTGGGGAGGACCCTCCACTTT. This codes for CASSLAVGRTLHF.

DNA for the CDR3: TGTGCCAGCAGTTACGACCAGGGGACCGGGGAGCTGTTTTTT. It yields the protein CASSYDQGTGELFF. The chain carries TRBV7-8 and TRBJ2-2; possible D gene TRBD1, 6 bases. V dropped 6 bases and J dropped 5 bases, with 13 bases sitting between them. CDR3 size: 14 residues. Germline CDR1 and CDR2: SGHVS and FQNEAQ.

This clonotype showed up just a few times. In DNA, the CDR3 is TGTGCCAGCAGCTTGACAGGGGGTTCCTACAATGAGCAGTTCTTC. It is translated as CASSLTGGSYNEQFF. The V gene is TRBV7-2, the J gene TRBJ2-1, with 9 positions matching TRBD1. There are 15 residues in the CDR3. The V gene's germline CDR1 is SGHTA and CDR2 FQGNSA. V was pared by 3 bases and J by 1 base, with 1 base of the junction left unmatched.

The chain has TRBV28 and TRBJ2-7, with D possibly being TRBD1 (5 bases). CDR1 and CDR2 (germline): MDHEN, SYDVKM. The CDR3 is 13 residues long. The germline V and J ends were trimmed by 6 bases and 6 bases, with 15 bases remaining between them. The CDR3 coding sequence is TGTGCCAGCAGCTATAGGGGCTGGGGCGAGCAGTACTTC. Encoded protein: CASSYRGWGEQYF.

This clonotype was recorded at least ten times. J is TRBJ2-3 and V is TRBV5-1; TRBD1 is a possible D gene (5 bases). Trimming removed 2 bases at V and 6 bases at J, with 19 bases between. CDR1 and CDR2 from the germline V gene are SGHRS and YFSETQ. The CDR3 consists of 16 residues. This CDR3 is CASSLVRGVSADTQYF. CDR3 DNA sequence: TGCGCCAGCAGCTTAGTTAGGGGCGTGTCAGCGGATACGCAGTATTTT.

The rearrangement uses TRBV12-3 or TRBV12-4 and TRBJ1-1, with no clear D. Trimming took off 8 bases at V and 3 bases at J, with 7 bases between the two ends. The CDR3 runs 11 residues. The CDR3 here is CASVVDTEAFF. The CDR3 bases are TGTGCCAGCGTCGTCGACACTGAAGCTTTCTTT.

V and J are TRBV7-8 and TRBJ1-3; 10 nucleotides agree with TRBD1. V dropped 5 bases and J dropped 0; count of bases not matched to a gene: 10. CDR1 is SGHVS and CDR2 is FQNEAQ in the germline V gene. This CDR3 spans 18 amino acids. CDR3 in DNA: TGTGCCAGCAGCCCTTGGGACAGGGGACCCAACTCTGGAAACACCATATATTTT. Its protein is CASSPWDRGPNSGNTIYF.

The sample holds many counts of this clonotype. In DNA form, the CDR3 reads TGTGCCAGCAGTGATTCAGTACTAGCGGGAAAGAATGAGCAGTTCTTC. Amino acid sequence: CASSDSVLAGKNEQFF. The chain joins TRBV25-1 to TRBJ2-1; 10 bases map to TRBD2. The CDR3 totals 16 residues. The trim removed 3 bases at V and 7 bases at J, leaving 9 bases unmatched. Germline CDR1 MGHDK, CDR2 SYGVNS. The full variable domain, in which reference TRBV25-1 and TRBJ2-1 provide the parts outside the CDR3, is EADIYQTPRYLVIGTGKKITLECSQTMGHDKMYWYQQDPGMELHLIHYSYGVNSTEKGDLSSESTVSRIRTEHFPLTLESARPSHTSQYLCASSDSVLAGKNEQFFGPGTRLTVL.

CDR3 residues: CASRAGLAGYEQYF. The DNA for the CDR3 is TGTGCCAGCAGAGCGGGACTAGCGGGATACGAGCAGTACTTC. The rearrangement uses TRBV6-2 or TRBV6-3 and TRBJ2-7, with 13 bases lining up with TRBD2. The V and J ends lost 6 bases and 4 bases, in that order; junction bases with no gene match: 3. The length of the CDR3 is 14 residues. In germline, CDR1 is MNHEY, CDR2 SVGEGT.

This clonotype was found a few times. The chain couples TRBV4-1 to TRBJ2-1; 13 bases are shared with TRBD2. The CDR3 length is 17 residues. V lost 1 base to trimming and J lost 3 bases; unmatched junction nucleotides: 3. Germline CDR1 reads MGHRA; CDR2 reads YSYEKL. The CDR3 region has the DNA TGCGCCAGCAGCCAAGGACTAGCGGGGGGCCACTACAATGAGCAGTTCTTC. Protein sequence: CASSQGLAGGHYNEQFF.

V gene TRBV27 combines with J gene TRBJ2-5, with 12 positions matching TRBD1. V gave up 2 bases and J gave up 5 bases; unmatched junction bases: 3. There are 15 residues in the CDR3. CDR1 and CDR2 from the germline V gene are MNHEY and SMNVEV (reference sequence). CDR3 sequence: CASSLGTGGRETQYF. The CDR3, as DNA: TGTGCCAGCAGTTTAGGGACAGGGGGCAGGGAGACCCAGTACTTC.

The chain employs TRBV10-3 and TRBJ2-1; 8 bases line up with TRBD2. Trimming at V came to 6 bases and at J to 4 bases, leaving 14 bases not matched to a gene. This CDR3 contains 17 residues. Germline CDR1 reads ENHRY; CDR2 reads SYGVKD. The CDR3 bases are TGTGCCATCAGCTACCGGGGGGGCGGGGGATCATACAATGAGCAGTTCTTC. Its translation: CAISYRGGGGSYNEQFF.

The table lists this clonotype with a few counts. The V and J genes are TRBV10-3 and TRBJ2-1; no clear D. This CDR3 has 11 residues. V shed 6 bases and J shed 8 bases, with 8 bases lying between them. Germline V gene sequence: CDR1 ENHRY, CDR2 SYGVKD. CDR3 in DNA: TGTGCCATCAGAGTAGTCGATGAGCAGTTCTTC. Protein sequence: CAIRVVDEQFF.

The chain links TRBV10-3 to TRBJ1-1; D not resolved. V was pared by 3 bases and J by 3 bases, with 17 bases between. Germline CDR1 ENHRY, CDR2 SYGVKD. This CDR3 spans 16 amino acids. CDR3 nucleotides: TGTGCCATCAGTGAATCAGCGAGGGCAGGTCACACTGAAGCTTTCTTT. It encodes CAISESARAGHTEAFF.

This clonotype was detected a few times. The chain recombines TRBV12-3 or TRBV12-4 with TRBJ1-1; TRBD1 aligns across 8 bases. The V and J ends lost 6 bases and 4 bases, in that order; junction bases with no gene match: 10. The CDR3 runs to 15 residues. CDR3 loop: CASRPEGQAITEAFF. The CDR3 DNA reads as TGTGCCAGCAGGCCCGAGGGACAGGCGATCACTGAAGCTTTCTTT.

At least ten counts were recorded for this clonotype. V gene TRBV15 combines with J gene TRBJ2-5; D unclear. The CDR3 covers 13 residues. Germline V gene sequence: CDR1 LNHNV, CDR2 YYDKDF (reference sequence). V dropped 2 bases and J dropped 5 bases, with 9 bases sitting between them. The CDR3 reads CATSRPQYETQYF. The CDR3 coding sequence is TGTGCCACCAGCAGACCACAATACGAGACCCAGTACTTC.

This clonotype was counted at least ten times. V and J are TRBV7-6 and TRBJ2-7; 9 positions agree with TRBD1. The CDR3 covers 16 residues. Germline CDR1 is SGHVS and CDR2 is FNYEAQ. Trimming took 5 bases from V and 6 from J; bases not matched to a gene: 14. CDR3 nucleotide sequence: TGTGCCAGCAGCCCCGGCCGAGGGACAGGGAAGTCCGAGCAGTACTTC. Translation: CASSPGRGTGKSEQYF.

There are many counts of this clonotype. V is TRBV9 and J is TRBJ2-2, with 13 bases fitting TRBD2. V was clipped by 4 bases and J by 2 bases; unmatched bases: 5. From germline, CDR1 is SGDLS and CDR2 YYNGEE. The CDR3 consists of 17 residues. CDR3: CASSIRTSGSNTGELFF. The CDR3, as DNA: TGTGCCAGCAGCATCAGGACTAGCGGGAGTAACACCGGGGAGCTGTTTTTT.

This clonotype was counted many times. The chain is built from TRBV11-2 and TRBJ2-7; weak D call: TRBD1 (6 bases). Trimming removed 0 bases at V and 10 bases at J, with 7 bases between. Per the germline V gene, CDR1 is SGHAT and CDR2 is FQNNGV. The CDR3 is 11 residues long. The CDR3 spells CASSLEGTQYF. The DNA for the CDR3 is TGTGCCAGCAGCTTAGAGGGGACACAGTACTTC.

The chain employs TRBV30 and TRBJ2-3; D is perhaps TRBD1 or TRBD2 (6 bases each). The CDR3 covers 16 residues. Trimming pared 6 bases from V and 3 bases from J, leaving 22 bases between. Germline CDR1 reads GTSNPN; CDR2 reads SVGIG (reference sequence). CDR3 in amino acids: CACLRLGGIRTDTQYF. In DNA, the CDR3 is TGTGCCTGCCTCCGATTGGGGGGCATTCGAACAGATACGCAGTATTTT. The whole variable domain, filled in from reference TRBV30 and TRBJ2-3, reads SQTIHQWPATLVQPVGSPLSLECTVEGTSNPNLYWYRQAAGRGLQLLFYSVGIGQISSEVPQNLSASRPQDRQFILSSKKLLLSDSGFYLCACLRLGGIRTDTQYFGPGTRLTVL.

This clonotype was counted ten times or more. The chain couples TRBV18 to TRBJ2-7; D is unclear. The germline V gene encodes CDR1 KGHSH and CDR2 LQKENI. V lost 0 bases and J 0 bases, leaving 12 bases between the germline ends. The CDR3 has 16 residues. The CDR3: CASSPPGTHTSYEQYF. The CDR3 DNA is TGTGCCAGCTCACCACCAGGAACACACACCTCCTACGAGCAGTACTTC.

This chain links TRBV10-2 with TRBJ1-5; TRBD1 matches at 7 bases. Germline loops: CDR1 WSHSY, CDR2 SAAADI. With 6 bases clipped from V and 4 bases from J, the junction kept 6 bases outside the gene matches. The CDR3 contains 14 residues. CDR3 coding DNA: TGCGCCAGCAGAATGACAGGGCTAAATCAGCCCCAGCATTTT. Protein: CASRMTGLNQPQHF.